A selection of T cell receptor beta chains follows, all from one sample in a study of sequential checkpoint blockade in melanoma. Some clones are missing from TCRdb's copy, which holds only in-frame ones; the method was immunoSEQ multiplex PCR. The data hold over 20,000 clones, with roughly 80% observed a single time. Here the sequenced sample was CD8+ T cells sorted from blood (inferred from file names), taken from a patient given nivolumab and ipilimumab in sequence. Source of these receptors: a human donor with melanoma. Both conserved end residues are part of each CDR3.

>15|TRBV27|TRBJ2-5
CASSLWGTDQETQYF
>15|TRBV5-1|TRBJ2-5
CASSFEREGLETQYF
>14|TRBV27|TRBJ2-1
CASSARSSYNEQFF
>16|TRBV4-1|TRBJ2-7
CASSQASGSVAYEQYF
>16|TRBV5-6|TRBJ2-5
CASLTELGGEGETQYF
>14|TRBV25-1|TRBJ2-7
CASSEAGGAEEQYF
>16|TRBV27|TRBJ1-6
CASSLQLSSYNSPLHF
>13|TRBV27|TRBJ2-2
CASEDWNTGELFF
>16|TRBV15|TRBJ2-3
CATSYHGTGGADTQYF
>13|TRBV6-5|TRBJ1-1
CATSTGENTEAFF
>13|TRBV2|TRBJ2-3
CASSDTGVDTQYF
>17|TRBV7-8|TRBJ2-7
CASSLGFFRGRPYEQYF
>15|TRBV18|TRBJ2-1
CASSPSRGLGDEQFF
>14|TRBV19|TRBJ1-6
CASSMDRGISPLHF
>15|TRBV27|TRBJ1-1
CASSLWGGGNTEAFF
>11|TRBV7-9|TRBJ2-1
CASSLEGEQFF
>15|TRBV4-1|TRBJ2-5
CASSQAGTVKETQYF
>13|TRBV7-8|TRBJ1-5
CASSEYSNQPQHF
>15|TRBV5-4|TRBJ1-5
CASSLSARGSQPQHF
>15|TRBV9|TRBJ2-7
CASSVGQGGPYEQYF
>14|TRBV9|TRBJ2-7
CASSVGTSTYEQYF
>15|TRBV19|TRBJ2-7
CASSIPAAKGYEQYF
>15|TRBV10-3|TRBJ1-3
CAISGTPHSGNTIYF
>15|TRBV4-2|NA
CASSQEAGGHYEQYF
>17|TRBV7-9|TRBJ2-3
CASPPATGGTSTDTQYF
>16|TRBV28|TRBJ2-7
CASSATGALGLNEQYF
>13|TRBV27|TRBJ2-1
CASGSLAGNEQFF
>14|TRBV27|TRBJ2-5
CASSFVGQGGTQYF
>14|TRBV9|NA
CASSVAGTGYEQYF